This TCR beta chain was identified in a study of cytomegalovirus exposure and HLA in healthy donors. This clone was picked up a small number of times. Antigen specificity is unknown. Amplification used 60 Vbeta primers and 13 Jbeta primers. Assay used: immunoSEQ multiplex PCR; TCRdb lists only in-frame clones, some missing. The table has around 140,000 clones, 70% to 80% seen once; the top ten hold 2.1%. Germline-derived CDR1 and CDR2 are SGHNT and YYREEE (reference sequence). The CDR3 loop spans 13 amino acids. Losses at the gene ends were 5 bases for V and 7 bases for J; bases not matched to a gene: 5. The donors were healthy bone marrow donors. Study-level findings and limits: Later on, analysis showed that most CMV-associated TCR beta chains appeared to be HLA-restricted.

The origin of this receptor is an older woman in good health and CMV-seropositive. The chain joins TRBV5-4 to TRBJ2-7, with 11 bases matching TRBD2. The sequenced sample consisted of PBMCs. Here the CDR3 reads CASSLAGGLEQYF. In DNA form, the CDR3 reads TGTGCCAGCAGTCTAGCGGGAGGATTGGAGCAGTACTTC. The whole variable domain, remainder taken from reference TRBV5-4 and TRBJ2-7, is ETGVTQSPTHLIKTRGQQVTLRCSSQSGHNTVSWYQQALGQGPQFIFQYYREEENGRGNFPPRFSGLQFPNYSSELNVNALELDDSALYLCASSLAGGLEQYFGPGTRLTVT.